The next 10 T cell receptor beta chains were all read from a single sample in a study of post-analysis software for immune sequencing data. Incorporated into the TCR beta cDNA libraries were unique molecular identifiers, which served to reduce PCR and sequencing biases. Via MiXCR, TCRdb re-called the PCR reads, giving one row per CDR3 protein. The table lists around 260,000 distinct CDR3 sequences, 36% of them singletons. Study results and caveats: TRBV5-6, TRBV5-1 and TRBV20-1 belonged to a set of five TRBV segments that were more frequent in patients than controls.

For these TCRs, the target antigens are not known. The sample was blood. The receptors come from a girl aged 10-17 years with multiple sclerosis.

This clonotype was counted many times. The V and J genes are TRBV12-3 or TRBV12-4 and TRBJ1-6; D is unclear. Trimming took 3 bases from V and 6 from J, leaving 0 bases between them. The CDR3 is 11 amino acids. The CDR3 region is CASSFNSPLHF. The CDR3 nucleotides read TGTGCCAGCAGTTTTAATTCACCCCTCCACTTT.

Many counts were recorded for this clonotype. The V call is TRBV29-1, the J call TRBJ2-6, with D perhaps being TRBD1 or TRBD2 (5 bases each). Germline V gene data show CDR1 as SQVTM and CDR2 as ANQGSEA. This CDR3 has 12 residues. The ends were cut back, 7 bases at V and 1 base at J, with 5 bases in the middle. CDR3 nucleotides: TGCAGCGGGGGGTCTGGGGCCAACGTCCTGACTTTC. Its translation is CSGGSGANVLTF.

This clonotype was observed many times. The rearrangement uses TRBV5-1 and TRBJ2-1; D might be TRBD2 (6 bases). V gave up 4 bases and J gave up 2 bases, with 13 bases separating them. The CDR3 is made up of 15 amino acids. The germline V gene encodes CDR1 SGHRS and CDR2 YFSETQ. The DNA for the CDR3 is TGCGCCAGCAGCACGGACGGAGGGACCTACAATGAGCAGTTCTTC. Amino acids: CASSTDGGTYNEQFF.

This clonotype showed up many times. The chain carries TRBV28 and TRBJ2-1; D unclear. CDR1 and CDR2 from the germline V gene are MDHEN and SYDVKM. CDR3 size: 10 residues. Trimming shortened V by 8 bases and J by 8 bases, and 7 bases separated the two germline ends. CDR3 in amino acids: CASGSDEQFF. CDR3 bases: TGTGCCAGCGGATCCGATGAGCAGTTCTTC.

This clonotype was recorded many times. V usage is TRBV28 and J usage is TRBJ1-2; unclear D gene. Trimming took 4 bases from V and 2 from J, leaving 5 bases between them. CDR3 length: 12 amino acids. Germline V CDR1 and CDR2: MDHEN, SYDVKM. In nucleotides, the CDR3 is TGTGCCAGCAGTTACAGAAACTATGGCTACACCTTC. Its protein product is CASSYRNYGYTF.

This chain connects TRBV29-1 to TRBJ2-5; 10 bases are shared with TRBD2. Losses at the gene ends were 7 bases for V and 11 bases for J; bases not matched to a gene: 13. The V gene's germline CDR1 is SQVTM and CDR2 ANQGSEA. This CDR3 has 13 amino acids. CDR3 loop: CSARAGGGNEQYF. In DNA, the CDR3 is TGCAGCGCCAGAGCGGGAGGGGGTAATGAGCAGTACTTC. Full variable domain (remainder filled in from reference TRBV29-1 and TRBJ2-5): SAVISQKPSRDICQRGTSLTIQCQVDSQVTMMFWYRQQPGQSLTLIATANQGSEATYESGFVIDKFPISRPNLTFSTLTVSNMSPEDSSIYLCSARAGGGNEQYFGPGTRLLVL.

Concerning this clonotype: Just one base apart from a much larger clone, this may be a read error. This chain connects TRBV7-9 to TRBJ2-1, with a tentative D call TRBD2 (6 bases). CDR1 and CDR2 from the germline V gene are SEHNR and FQNEAQ (reference sequence). This CDR3 has 12 amino acids. DNA for the CDR3: TGTGCCAGCAGCTTAGGGGGCCGGGAGCAGGTCTTC. Amino acids: CASSLGGREQVF.

As concerns this clonotype: A much larger clone sits a single nucleotide away, making a read error possible. This rearrangement joins TRBV5-1 to TRBJ1-2, with D unclear. Between the trimmed V and J ends, which lost 0 bases and 9 bases, there was a span of 9 bases. This CDR3 is 12 amino acids long. Germline CDR1 reads SGHRS; CDR2 reads YFSETQ. CDR3: CASSLDFHSYTF. The CDR3 DNA sequence: TGCGCCAGCAGCTTGGACTTTCATAGCTACACCTTC.

Details on this clonotype: A much larger clone lies one base from this, so it may be a read error. V and J are TRBV28 and TRBJ1-2, with a possible D match to TRBD1 (6 bases). CDR1 is MDHEN, CDR2 SYDVKM, per germline. The length of the CDR3 is 14 residues. CDR3 region: CASSLGRDIYDYTF. CDR3 nucleotide sequence: TGTGCCAGCAGTTTGGGCAGGGACATCTATGACTACACCTTC.

In the case of this clonotype: A read error may account for a junction end that differs from germline. The chain links TRBV12-3 or TRBV12-4 to TRBJ2-3; no definite D call. CDR3 size: 15 residues. CDR3 nucleotides: TGTGCCAGCAGTTTAGCGCGGATGAGCGCAGATATGCAGTATTTT. It specifies CASSLARMSADMQYF.